The clone carrying this TCR beta chain has just a few counts. Its specificity is not known. This entry comes from a study of response to subunit inactivated influenza vaccine. V gave up 6 bases and J gave up 3 bases, with 12 bases separating them. The germline V gene has CDR1 SGHTA and CDR2 FQGNSA. The CDR3 length is 13 residues. TCRdb independently ran MiXCR on the RT-PCR reads; one entry per CDR3 protein. The sample shows under 950,000 distinct CDR3 sequences, approximately 22% of them seen only once. General study findings and limits: Few additional T cells are recruited per seasonal influenza vaccination, authors suggested.

The chain has TRBV7-2 and TRBJ2-7; D remains ambiguous. The source of this sequence is a man aged 45-65 years who received an inactivated influenza vaccine. This specimen consisted of PBMCs from blood, obtained about 5 days after vaccination. The CDR3 nucleotides read TGTGCCAGCAGTTCCCAGAACGGCTACGAGCAGTACTTC. Its protein is CASSSQNGYEQYF.